The rows below give T cell receptor beta chains drawn from one sample of a study of blood T cell repertoires in COVID-19. The table came from immunoSEQ multiplex PCR; TCRdb's copy has only in-frame clones and leaves some out. The table lists 250,000 or so clones, 88% of them singletons. The sequenced sample consisted of PBMCs or T cells enriched from blood (not recorded which). All receptors derive from a woman in her thirties or forties with acute COVID-19. CDR3s include the opening cysteine and the closing phenylalanine or tryptophan. Each record gives: J gene, CDR3 length, V gene, D gene, clone size, CDR3 protein, CDR3 DNA. A D gene is named only where the DNA matches it firmly. Clone size appears in some rows only: once, few, many, or a class for an expanded clone.

>TRBJ2-2|14|TRBV5-6|-|-
CASTIDRNTGELFF
TGTGCCAGCACCATAGACAGAAACACCGGGGAGCTGTTTTTT
>TRBJ2-3|15|TRBV7-2|-|-
CASSLTGFMGDTQYF
TGTGCCAGCAGCTTAACAGGCTTCATGGGAGATACGCAGTATTTT
>TRBJ1-3|14|TRBV5-4|-|-
CASADRSSGNTIYF
TGTGCCAGCGCGGATAGGTCCTCTGGAAACACCATATATTTT
>TRBJ1-4|19|TRBV5-1|TRBD1|once
CASSSPGQGPHGTNEKLFF
TGCGCCAGCAGCAGTCCGGGACAGGGCCCCCATGGGACTAATGAAAAACTGTTTTTT
>TRBJ2-1|18|TRBV24-1|TRBD2|-
CATSDSTKASGGYNEQFF
TGTGCCACCAGTGATTCGACTAAGGCTAGCGGGGGTTACAATGAGCAGTTCTTC
>TRBJ2-1|20|TRBV4-3|TRBD2|-
CASSQDPPTSGTQRNNEQFF
TGCGCCAGCAGCCAAGATCCCCCGACTAGCGGGACCCAAAGAAACAATGAGCAGTTCTTC
>TRBJ1-2|14|TRBV18|-|-
CASSPRGGDYGYTF
TGTGCCAGCTCACCACGAGGGGGAGACTATGGCTACACCTTC
>TRBJ2-1|12|TRBV5-5|TRBD2|-
CASSSLTSLTFF
TGTGCCAGCAGCTCCCTGACTAGCCTAACGTTCTTC
>TRBJ2-1|14|TRBV19|TRBD2|once
CASSLAGAYNEQFF
TGTGCCAGTAGCCTAGCGGGGGCCTACAATGAGCAGTTCTTC
>TRBJ1-6|15|TRBV5-1|-|-
CASSRGPGGDSPLHF
TGCGCCAGCAGTCGAGGTCCCGGGGGGGATTCACCCCTCCACTTT
>TRBJ2-1|12|TRBV6-5|-|-
CASAEFYNEQFF
TGTGCCAGCGCAGAATTTTACAATGAGCAGTTCTTC
>TRBJ2-7|15|TRBV11-2|-|-
CASSLEPRQGNEQYF
TGTGCCAGCAGCTTAGAACCCCGTCAGGGGAACGAGCAGTACTTC
>TRBJ1-6|13|TRBV18|-|once
CASSGAVNSPLHF
TGTGCCAGCTCAGGGGCGGTGAATTCACCCCTCCACTTT
>TRBJ1-2|13|TRBV2|TRBD1|-
CASRPTGENGYTF
TGTGCCAGCAGGCCGACAGGGGAGAATGGCTACACCTTC
>TRBJ1-5|14|TRBV3-1/TRBV3-2|TRBD1|-
CASSPGTGGQPQHF
TGTGCCAGCAGCCCCGGGACAGGAGGTCAGCCCCAGCATTTT
>TRBJ1-2|14|TRBV13|-|-
CASSFRGDGYGYTF
TGTGCCAGCTCATTCCGGGGGGACGGCTATGGCTACACCTTC
>TRBJ2-3|17|TRBV7-7|-|-
CASSSTIGGLGADTQYF
TGTGCTAGCAGTTCCACAATCGGAGGGCTCGGCGCAGATACGCAGTATTTT
>TRBJ2-4|16|TRBV9|TRBD2|-
CASSVNSRVGGEIQYF
TGTGCCAGCAGCGTAAATTCGAGGGTCGGGGGGGAGATTCAGTACTTC
>TRBJ1-6|15|TRBV2|-|once
CASSEAPAVRAPLHF
TGTGCCAGCAGTGAAGCACCGGCTGTGAGGGCACCCCTCCACTTT
>TRBJ2-3|16|TRBV20-1|TRBD2|few
CSASMGGGQSTDTQYF
TGCAGTGCTAGTATGGGCGGGGGGCAGAGCACAGATACGCAGTATTTT
>TRBJ2-5|12|TRBV30|-|-
CAWSAPSGTQYF
TGTGCCTGGAGTGCCCCCTCCGGGACCCAGTACTTC
>TRBJ2-1|19|TRBV7-9|TRBD2|-
CASSLVGGLAGASWNEQFF
TGTGCCAGCAGCTTAGTAGGAGGACTAGCGGGAGCCTCTTGGAATGAGCAGTTCTTC
>TRBJ2-3|18|TRBV3-1/TRBV3-2|TRBD2|once
CASSQAGISGGPGDTQYF
TGTGCCAGCAGCCAAGCGGGAATTAGCGGGGGGCCTGGGGATACGCAGTATTTT
>TRBJ2-3|15|TRBV7-2|-|-
CASSRQETGADTQYF
TGTGCCAGCAGCCGTCAGGAAACGGGAGCAGATACGCAGTATTTT
>TRBJ2-1|17|TRBV10-1|-|-
CASSESTRGGVYNEQFF
TGCGCCAGCAGTGAGTCGACCAGAGGGGGAGTTTACAATGAGCAGTTCTTC
>TRBJ2-1|16|TRBV5-1|TRBD2|-
CASSFGGGPGTNEQFF
TGCGCCAGCAGCTTCGGCGGGGGGCCGGGCACCAATGAGCAGTTCTTC
>TRBJ1-2|14|TRBV7-8|TRBD1|-
CASSLQGQNYGYTF
TGTGCCAGCAGCTTACAGGGACAGAACTATGGCTACACCTTC
>TRBJ2-3|16|TRBV2|TRBD2|-
CASRDIAGVVTDTQYF
TGTGCCAGCAGAGATATAGCGGGAGTGGTCACAGATACGCAGTATTTT
>TRBJ1-3|17|TRBV5-1|-|-
CASSLGDNLSSGNTIYF
TGCGCCAGCAGCTTGGGAGACAACCTTAGCTCTGGAAACACCATATATTTT
>TRBJ1-1|13|TRBV19|-|-
CASRTSMNTEAFF
TGTGCCAGTAGAACTTCTATGAACACTGAAGCTTTCTTT
>TRBJ2-2|18|TRBV10-2|-|few
CASSRRNSRLAETGELFF
TGCGCCAGCAGTCGAAGGAACAGCCGGCTAGCAGAGACCGGGGAGCTGTTTTTT
>TRBJ1-5|13|TRBV29-1|-|few
CSVEGGGGQPQHF
TGCAGCGTCGAGGGGGGGGGCGGTCAGCCCCAGCATTTT
>TRBJ2-5|14|TRBV29-1|TRBD2|-
CSADPGLAGETQYF
TGCAGCGCCGATCCCGGCCTAGCGGGGGAGACCCAGTACTTC
>TRBJ1-2|14|TRBV29-1|TRBD1|-
CSVAGGPHGYGYTF
TGCAGCGTTGCAGGGGGTCCACACGGCTATGGCTACACCTTC
>TRBJ1-5|14|TRBV2|TRBD1|-
CASSVGQGLQPQHF
TGTGCCAGCAGTGTAGGACAGGGCCTTCAGCCCCAGCATTTT
>TRBJ2-5|11|TRBV29-1|-|-
CSVGLGATQYF
TGCAGCGTTGGTCTCGGTGCAACCCAGTACTTC
>TRBJ1-1|14|TRBV30|-|-
CAWSKQGQYTEAFF
TGTGCCTGGAGCAAACAGGGTCAATACACTGAAGCTTTCTTT
>TRBJ2-1|21|TRBV6-4|TRBD2|once
CASSDLGTSGGGFSSYNEQFF
TGTGCCAGCAGTGACCTGGGGACTAGCGGGGGGGGATTTAGCTCCTACAATGAGCAGTTCTTC
>TRBJ2-1|15|TRBV7-2|TRBD2|-
CASSLGMRGGLKQFF
TGTGCCAGCAGCTTAGGAATGCGGGGGGGCCTAAAGCAGTTCTTC
>TRBJ1-6|15|TRBV11-3|-|few
CASSPAGTNNSPLHF
TGTGCCAGCAGCCCCGCCGGGACTAATAATTCACCCCTCCACTTT
>TRBJ2-5|15|TRBV7-2|TRBD2|-
CASSLSLAGQETQYF
TGTGCCAGCAGCTTAAGTCTAGCGGGGCAAGAGACCCAGTACTTC
>TRBJ2-4|14|TRBV5-1|TRBD2|-
CASSSGLAGNIQYF
TGCGCCAGCAGCTCGGGACTAGCGGGGAACATTCAGTACTTC
>TRBJ2-3|16|TRBV7-2|-|-
CASSLGARGGADTQYF
TGTGCCAGCAGCTTAGGGGCTAGAGGAGGGGCAGATACGCAGTATTTT
>TRBJ2-5|13|TRBV11-2|TRBD1|-
CASGQGAGETQYF
TGTGCCAGCGGGCAGGGGGCTGGAGAGACCCAGTACTTC
>TRBJ1-4|17|TRBV7-9|-|-
CASSLGAGTPQGEKLFF
TGTGCCAGCAGCTTAGGGGCCGGGACACCCCAAGGTGAAAAACTGTTTTTT
>TRBJ1-6|15|TRBV9|TRBD1|-
CASSGRGTGDSPLHF
TGTGCCAGCAGCGGGAGGGGGACAGGGGATTCACCCCTCCACTTT
>TRBJ2-6|14|TRBV7-2|-|-
CASRENSGANVLTF
TGTGCCAGCAGGGAGAATTCTGGGGCCAACGTCCTGACTTTC
>TRBJ1-4|15|TRBV5-1|-|-
CASSHRGGTNEKLFF
TGCGCCAGCAGCCACCGGGGGGGGACTAATGAAAAACTGTTTTTT
>TRBJ1-3|16|TRBV11-3|-|-
CASSFLSQSSGNTIYF
TGTGCCAGCAGCTTTTTGTCACAGAGCTCTGGAAACACCATATATTTT